A selection of T cell receptor beta chains follows, all from one sample in a study of shared clonotypes between healthy human individuals. Some clones are missing from TCRdb's copy, which holds only in-frame ones; the method was immunoSEQ multiplex PCR. The sample carries millions of clones, approximately 93% recorded once. The specimen was naive CD4+ T cells from PBMCs. Receptors were obtained from a man in his late teens or twenties in good health. Some clones in this sample may be carry-over from other donors' samples. CDR3s include the opening cysteine and the closing phenylalanine or tryptophan. A D gene is named only where the DNA matches it firmly. Size tells how often a clone was seen (once, few, many) or the class of an expanded clone, and some rows leave it out.

J gene,V gene,clone size,D gene,CDR3 protein,CDR3 DNA
TRBJ2-7,TRBV7-2,once,TRBD2,CASSTRTSGRRYEQYF,TGTGCCAGCAGCACCCGGACTAGCGGGAGGAGGTACGAGCAGTACTTC
TRBJ1-2,TRBV2,NA,NA,CASSVGARPIF,TGTGCCAGCAGTGTAGGGGCCAGGCCGATCTTC
TRBJ2-1,TRBV7-3,NA,TRBD2,CASSVGLAATYNEQFF,TGTGCCAGCAGCGTGGGACTAGCTGCCACTTACAATGAGCAGTTCTTC
TRBJ2-3,TRBV6-5,many,NA,CASRMGIYTDTQYF,TGTGCCAGCAGAATGGGGATCTACACAGATACGCAGTATTTT
TRBJ1-3,TRBV5-5,NA,TRBD1,CASSSGQGSGNTIYF,TGTGCCAGCAGCTCGGGACAGGGTTCTGGAAACACCATATATTTT
TRBJ1-2,TRBV2,few,NA,CASSNTGYHGYTF,TGTGCCAGCAGCAACACAGGGTACCACGGCTACACCTTC
TRBJ1-6,TRBV15,NA,NA,CATSRGGSPLHF,TGTGCCACCAGCCGGGGAGGTTCACCCCTCCACTTT
TRBJ1-4,TRBV10-3,NA,TRBD1,CAISDHLTGMGEKLFF,TGTGCCATCAGTGACCACCTGACAGGGATGGGGGAAAAACTGTTTTTT
TRBJ2-7,TRBV7-9,NA,NA,CASSLVGGSFSYEQYF,TGTGCCAGCAGCTTAGTAGGCGGGTCCTTCTCCTACGAGCAGTACTTC
TRBJ2-4,TRBV28,NA,NA,CASSLRHLGDQYF,TGTGCCAGCAGTTTACGGCACTTGGGGGACCAGTACTTC
TRBJ2-7,TRBV10-1,NA,TRBD2,CASVRLAGGFYEQYF,TGCGCCAGCGTTAGACTAGCGGGAGGATTCTACGAGCAGTACTTC
TRBJ1-4,TRBV29-1,once,TRBD1,CSVAPGTGLGEKLFF,TGCAGCGTCGCCCCCGGGACAGGCTTGGGTGAAAAACTGTTTTTT
TRBJ2-7,TRBV7-9,NA,NA,CASSLESGSGFYEQYF,TGTGCCAGCAGCTTAGAATCTGGTAGCGGATTTTACGAGCAGTACTTC
TRBJ2-7,TRBV13,NA,NA,CASSLGRTGDYEQYF,TGTGCCAGCAGCTTAGGCCGAACAGGAGATTACGAGCAGTACTTC
TRBJ1-6,TRBV25-1,NA,NA,CASRTEDRNSPLHF,TGTGCCAGCAGGACTGAGGACCGGAATTCACCCCTCCACTTT
TRBJ2-5,TRBV6-6,once,NA,CASSYSVNGETQYF,TGTGCCAGCAGTTACTCGGTCAACGGAGAGACCCAGTACTTC